The clone carrying this T cell receptor beta chain was seen ten or more times. No antigen is known for it. This CDR3 spans 12 amino acids. The V gene's germline CDR1 is DFQATT and CDR2 SNEGSKA (reference sequence). V was clipped by 7 bases and J by 4 bases, with 12 bases between them. The sample is drawn from a study of CD8 T cells in ankylosing spondylitis. One entry per CDR3 protein results from TCRdb running MiXCR on the 5' RACE reads. The top ten hold under 12% of the sample, which has around 30,000 distinct CDR3 sequences, roughly 7.9% seen once. Overall study results and limits: Seemingly distinctive of ankylosing spondylitis blood was a TCR beta motif formed by eight highly homologous variants.

The chain uses TRBV20-1 and TRBJ2-3, with unresolved D. This receptor was taken from a male donor with ankylosing spondylitis or in good health (not recorded which). Sequences were obtained from blood, either unsorted or a sorted T cell fraction (not recorded which). CDR3 sequence reads: CSDLPWADTQYF. The CDR3, as DNA: TGCAGTGACCTCCCATGGGCAGATACGCAGTATTTT.